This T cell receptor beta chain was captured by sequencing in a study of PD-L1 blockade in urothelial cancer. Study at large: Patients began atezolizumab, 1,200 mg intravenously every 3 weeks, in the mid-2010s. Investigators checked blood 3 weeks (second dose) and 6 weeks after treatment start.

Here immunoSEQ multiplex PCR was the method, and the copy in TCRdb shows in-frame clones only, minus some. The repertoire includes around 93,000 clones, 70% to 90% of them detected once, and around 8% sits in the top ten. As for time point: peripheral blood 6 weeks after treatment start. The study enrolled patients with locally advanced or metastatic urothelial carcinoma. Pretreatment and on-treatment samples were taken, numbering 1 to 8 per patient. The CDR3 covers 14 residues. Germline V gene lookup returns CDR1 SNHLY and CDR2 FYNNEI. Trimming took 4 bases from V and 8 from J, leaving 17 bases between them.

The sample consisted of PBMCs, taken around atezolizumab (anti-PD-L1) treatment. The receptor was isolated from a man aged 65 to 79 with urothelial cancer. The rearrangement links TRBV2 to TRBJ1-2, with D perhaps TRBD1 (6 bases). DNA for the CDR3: TGTGCCAGCAGTGTGTCTCGGGGGGCGCAGGGCTACACCTTC. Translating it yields CASSVSRGAQGYTF.